The 27 T cell receptor beta chains reported below all come from one sample, sequenced in a study of STAT3 mutations in large granular lymphocyte leukemia (dated by TCRdb to between 2019 and 2020). What the work shows at the level of the full study, not this receptor alone: At least one immunodominant TCRbeta clonotype was identified in every T-LGLL patient, and multiple immunodominant subclonotypes were identified in about half of the T-LGLL patients.

Libraries were prepared through the immunoSEQ multiplex PCR assay. TCRdb's version of the immuneACCESS table is confined to in-frame rearrangements and falls short of the full clone set. An unresolved V gene accounts for under half of the shortfall where checked; the remainder is of unknown origin. Here the sample has 25,000 to 40,000 clones; approximately 86% occur a single time. The ten most abundant clones make up roughly 13% of the sample. These receptors have no known antigen. The sequencing sample was made of peripheral blood mononuclear cells. Receptors were obtained from a man aged 55 to 69 with T-cell large granular lymphocyte leukemia. Some clones in this sample may be carry-over from other donors' samples. The age is the age at diagnosis.

The genes are TRBV30 and TRBJ2-7; no reliable D call. This CDR3 has 13 residues. The V end was cut by 5 bases, the J end by 6 bases, with 17 bases between. Germline loops: CDR1 GTSNPN, CDR2 SVGIG (reference sequence). The CDR3 sequence is CAWAGPYQGEQYF. CDR3 DNA sequence: TGTGCCTGGGCCGGGCCGTATCAAGGCGAGCAGTACTTC.

The chain is built from TRBV7-9 and TRBJ1-1, with D unresolved. CDR1 and CDR2 from the germline V gene are SEHNR and FQNEAQ (reference sequence). There are 15 residues in the CDR3. The V gene lost 5 bases and the J gene lost 0 bases, with 13 bases spanning the gap. The CDR3 loop reads CASSHRDGVNTEAFF. DNA of the CDR3: TGTGCCAGCAGCCACCGAGACGGAGTGAACACTGAAGCTTTCTTT.

This clone was seen only a few times. This sequence joins TRBV7-8 and TRBJ1-2; maybe TRBD1 (6 bases). Germline CDR1 is SGHVS and CDR2 is FQNEAQ. Trimming cost V 3 bases and J 2 bases, with 10 bases left between them. The CDR3 is made up of 14 amino acids. CDR3 amino acids: CASSLGAQNYGYTF. DNA for the CDR3: TGTGCCAGCAGCTTGGGGGCACAGAACTATGGCTACACCTTC. Full variable domain (remainder filled in from reference TRBV7-8 and TRBJ1-2): GAGVSQSPRYKVAKRGQDVALRCDPISGHVSLFWYQQALGQGPEFLTYFQNEAQLDKSGLPSDRFFAERPEGSVSTLKIQRTQQEDSAVYLCASSLGAQNYGYTFGSGTRLTVV.

J is TRBJ2-5 and V is TRBV5-1, with D perhaps assigned TRBD1 or TRBD2 (6 bases each). The CDR3 consists of 15 residues. V was pared by 1 base and J by 4 bases, with 14 bases between. The germline V gene has CDR1 SGHRS and CDR2 YFSETQ. CDR3 amino acids: CASSLMGGAGETQYF. The CDR3 bases are TGCGCCAGCAGCTTGATGGGGGGCGCGGGAGAGACCCAGTACTTC.

This chain joins TRBV5-4 and TRBJ1-2; D not certain. The CDR3 covers 14 residues. With 0 bases removed from V and 8 bases from J, the gap between germline ends came to 14 bases. Germline loops: CDR1 SGHNT, CDR2 YYREEE (reference sequence). The CDR3 protein is CASSLAADIWGYTF. Here the CDR3 DNA reads TGTGCCAGCAGCTTGGCCGCAGACATTTGGGGCTACACCTTC.

The chain recombines TRBV5-6 with TRBJ2-3; 10 nucleotides agree with TRBD2. CDR3 length equals 19 residues. Germline CDR1 SGHDT, CDR2 YYEEEE. V was clipped by 0 bases and J by 1 base; unmatched bases: 11. The CDR3 loop reads CASSLERTSGQWGTDTQYF. CDR3 in DNA: TGTGCCAGCAGCTTGGAGCGGACTAGCGGTCAATGGGGCACAGATACGCAGTATTTT. The full variable domain, with the rest looked up from reference TRBV5-6 and TRBJ2-3, is DAGVTQSPTHLIKTRGQQVTLRCSPKSGHDTVSWYQQALGQGPQFIFQYYEEEERQRGNFPDRFSGHQFPNYSSELNVNALLLGDSALYLCASSLERTSGQWGTDTQYFGPGTRLTVL.

This clone was counted a few times. The chain carries TRBV18 and TRBJ2-7; 8 bases agree with TRBD2. This CDR3 is 16 amino acids long. Germline assignment: CDR1 KGHSH and CDR2 LQKENI. Trimming removed 5 bases from V and 2 bases from J; junction bases left unmatched: 11. As DNA, the CDR3 is TGTGCCAGCTCAACCTCCCCCGGACTAGCAGCCTACGAGCAGTACTTC. Protein sequence: CASSTSPGLAAYEQYF.

The rearrangement joins TRBV2 to TRBJ2-7; D possibly matches TRBD1 or TRBD2 (5 bases each). Germline loops: CDR1 SNHLY, CDR2 FYNNEI. The CDR3 is made up of 13 amino acids. V gave up 4 bases and J gave up 7 bases, with 14 bases separating them. The CDR3 is CASSAVRDGEQYF. The CDR3 DNA follows: TGTGCCAGCAGTGCGGTCAGGGACGGGGAGCAGTACTTC.

The V call is TRBV7-2, the J call TRBJ2-1; D might be TRBD1 or TRBD2, each matching 5 bases. CDR1 and CDR2 (germline): SGHTA, FQGNSA. The CDR3 contains 15 residues. Trimming left V 1 base short and J 9 bases short, with 16 bases between. The CDR3 sequence is CASSLGGAAGLEQFF. For the CDR3, the DNA is TGTGCCAGCAGCTTAGGAGGGGCGGCGGGCCTTGAGCAGTTCTTC.

V gene TRBV4-2 combines with J gene TRBJ1-5; D remains unclear. Trimming stripped 0 bases from V and 6 bases from J, with 6 bases between. The CDR3 runs 13 residues. Germline assignment: CDR1 LGHNA and CDR2 YNFKEQ. DNA of the CDR3: TGTGCCAGCAGCCAAGAGCCTCCTCAGCCCCAGCATTTT. Protein product: CASSQEPPQPQHF.

The rearrangement uses TRBV7-9 and TRBJ1-1, with no clear D. This CDR3 contains 15 residues. V lost 5 bases and J 6 bases, leaving 19 bases between the germline ends. CDR1 and CDR2 from the germline V gene are SEHNR and FQNEAQ (reference sequence). CDR3 sequence (DNA): TGTGCCAGCAGCCAGCATCGGGTGTTAGGATCTGAAGCTTTCTTT. Residues: CASSQHRVLGSEAFF.

This chain joins TRBV7-8 and TRBJ2-3, with TRBD1 as a possible D gene (6 bases). There are 15 residues in the CDR3. V was pared by 4 bases and J by 4 bases, with 15 bases between. Germline assignment: CDR1 SGHVS and CDR2 FQNEAQ. The CDR3 loop reads CASSWDTSLPDTQYF. CDR3 nucleotides: TGTGCCAGCAGCTGGGACACATCCCTCCCAGATACGCAGTATTTT.

The chain links TRBV29-1 to TRBJ2-1; possible D gene TRBD1, 6 bases. CDR3 length: 14 amino acids. The V gene's germline CDR1 is SQVTM and CDR2 ANQGSEA. V lost 7 bases, J lost 4 bases, and 17 bases lay in between. The CDR3 sequence is CSGLALGQYNEQFF. CDR3 bases: TGCAGCGGTTTGGCTCTTGGACAGTACAATGAGCAGTTCTTC.

This clone was found a few times. The rearrangement joins TRBV7-2 to TRBJ2-7; TRBD1 is a possible D gene (7 bases). This CDR3 comprises 15 residues. V was clipped by 5 bases and J by 7 bases, with 21 bases between them. CDR1 and CDR2 (germline): SGHTA, FQGNSA. CDR3 sequence (DNA): TGTGCCAGCAGCCCTAGGGGGCCGGGAGTGGGAGAGCAGTACTTC. This gives the protein CASSPRGPGVGEQYF.

This clone was seen a handful of times. The chain uses TRBV13 and TRBJ1-1; D perhaps matches TRBD1 (5 bases). Per the germline V gene, CDR1 is PRHDT and CDR2 is FYEKMQ (reference sequence). CDR3 length: 15 residues. Trimming shortened V by 6 bases and J by 2 bases, and 16 bases separated the two germline ends. Written as DNA, the CDR3 is TGTGCCAGCAGGAATTCCGGGACGGCTAACACTGAAGCTTTCTTT. Translated, it gives CASRNSGTANTEAFF.

The rearrangement joins TRBV30 to TRBJ1-2; maybe TRBD1 (6 bases). CDR3 length equals 13 residues. The V gene lost 5 bases and the J gene lost 4 bases, with 14 bases spanning the gap. The germline gives CDR1 GTSNPN, CDR2 SVGIG (reference sequence). The CDR3 protein is CAWGATGSYGYTF. For the CDR3, the DNA is TGTGCCTGGGGGGCTACAGGGAGCTATGGCTACACCTTC.

V gene TRBV5-6 combines with J gene TRBJ2-1; the D is unclear. V lost 4 bases and J 8 bases, leaving 25 bases between the germline ends. This CDR3 has 17 residues. From germline, CDR1 is SGHDT and CDR2 YYEEEE. CDR3 DNA: TGTGCCAGCAGCAGAAGGATCCTGACCCCGGCCTGGCATGAGCAGTTCTTC. This sequence encodes CASSRRILTPAWHEQFF.

Turning to this clone: Relative to the germline gene, one junction end is altered; a read error may explain this. The rearrangement links TRBV5-6 to TRBJ1-6, with D possibly TRBD1 on 6 matching bases. This CDR3 spans 18 amino acids. Germline CDR1 reads SGHDT; CDR2 reads YYEEEE. In DNA, the CDR3 is TGTGCCAGCAGCAGGGGGGACACTCGCTTATCCTCTAATTCACCCCTCCACTTT. Encoded protein: CASSRGDTRLSSNSPLHF.

The rearrangement uses TRBV5-1 and TRBJ2-3, with a possible D match to TRBD2 (5 bases). V dropped 2 bases and J dropped 5 bases, with 18 bases sitting between them. Germline V gives CDR1 SGHRS, CDR2 YFSETQ. The CDR3 runs to 16 residues. In DNA, the CDR3 is TGCGCCAGCAGCTTACCCCCGCTGGACTCTCTAGATACGCAGTATTTT. It yields the protein CASSLPPLDSLDTQYF. Full variable domain (remainder filled in from reference TRBV5-1 and TRBJ2-3): KAGVTQTPRYLIKTRGQQVTLSCSPISGHRSVSWYQQTPGQGLQFLFEYFSETQRNKGNFPGRFSGRQFSNSRSEMNVSTLELGDSALYLCASSLPPLDSLDTQYFGPGTRLTVL.

The CDR3 bases are TGTGCCAGCAGCCCCGGGGGACAGGGCCTCTATGGCTACACCTTC. It yields the protein CASSPGGQGLYGYTF. This chain connects TRBV13 to TRBJ1-2; 9 bases map to TRBD1. This CDR3 contains 15 residues. The germline V gene has CDR1 PRHDT and CDR2 FYEKMQ (reference sequence). The V and J ends lost 5 bases and 4 bases, in that order; junction bases with no gene match: 8.

This rearrangement joins TRBV7-3 to TRBJ2-7, with D possibly being TRBD2 (6 bases). CDR1 is SGHTA and CDR2 is FQGTGA in the germline V gene. This CDR3 contains 13 residues. Trimming took off 3 bases at V and 5 bases at J, with 11 bases between the two ends. The CDR3 here is CASSFRGNHEQYF. The CDR3 coding sequence is TGTGCCAGCAGCTTTCGGGGGAACCACGAGCAGTACTTC.

The chain is built from TRBV9 and TRBJ2-1; D possibly corresponds to TRBD2 (5 bases). V shed 3 bases and J shed 8 bases, with 6 bases lying between them. CDR1 SGDLS and CDR2 YYNGEE come from the germline V gene. The CDR3 length is 11 residues. CDR3 DNA sequence: TGTGCCAGCAGCGCCGGGGATGAGCAGTTCTTC. Translating gives CASSAGDEQFF.

The chain joins TRBV6-5 to TRBJ1-2, with a tentative D call TRBD1 (5 bases). The CDR3 has 12 amino acids. V was pared by 6 bases and J by 8 bases, with 13 bases between. Germline loops: CDR1 MNHEY, CDR2 SVGAGI. The DNA for the CDR3 is TGTGCCAGCAGACGGGGACCCGAGGGCTACACCTTC. This translates into CASRRGPEGYTF.

The chain is built from TRBV2 and TRBJ2-1; D perhaps matches TRBD2 (6 bases). The CDR3 runs to 13 residues. The germline CDR1 and CDR2 sequences are SNHLY and FYNNEI. The V gene lost 8 bases and the J gene lost 4 bases, with 12 bases spanning the gap. DNA of the CDR3: TGTGCCAGCGGGACTCCCCCTTACAATGAGCAGTTCTTC. Protein product: CASGTPPYNEQFF. The variable domain in full, with the rest retrieved from reference TRBV2 and TRBJ2-1, is EPEVTQTPSHQVTQMGQEVILRCVPISNHLYFYWYRQILGQKVEFLVSFYNNEISEKSEIFDDQFSVERPDGSNFTLKIRSTKLEDSAMYFCASGTPPYNEQFFGPGTRLTVL.

On this clone: A much more abundant neighbour one base away suggests this may be a read error. The same CDR3 also results from other DNA sequences found in this sample. The genes are TRBV5-1 and TRBJ2-7; D is undetermined. Germline CDR1 is SGHRS and CDR2 is YFSETQ. V was cut by 1 base and J by 3 bases, with 8 bases left in between. The CDR3 is made up of 13 amino acids. CDR3 sequence reads: CASSLPNSYEQYF. DNA of the CDR3: TGCGCCAGCAGCTTGCCCAACAGCTACGAGCAGTACTTC.

Of note for this clone: The same CDR3 can be traced to other DNA sequences in this sample. The rearrangement links TRBV28 to TRBJ2-1; 7 bases are a match to TRBD2. CDR3 length: 16 amino acids. The trim removed 2 bases at V and 0 bases at J, leaving 4 bases unmatched. From germline, CDR1 is MDHEN and CDR2 SYDVKM. The CDR3 region is CASSLGGGSSYNEQFF. CDR3 nucleotide sequence: TGTGCCAGCAGTTTAGGTGGCGGGAGCTCCTACAATGAGCAGTTCTTC.

The CDR3 spells CASSPGLAPDSETQYF. CDR3 sequence (DNA): TGCGCCAGCAGCCCGGGACTAGCCCCCGACTCGGAGACCCAGTACTTC. J is TRBJ2-5 and V is TRBV5-1, with TRBD2 identical over 9 bases. The CDR3 is 16 residues long. The V gene's germline CDR1 is SGHRS and CDR2 YFSETQ. Trimming took 4 bases from V and 5 from J; bases not matched to a gene: 12.